These T cell receptor beta chains were read from a single sample in a study of T cell repertoires in ileal Crohn's disease. Libraries were prepared by immunoSEQ multiplex PCR; TCRdb keeps only in-frame clonotypes and omits some of them. Here the sample spans 15,000 to 20,000 clones, 72% being singletons. The material sequenced was ileal tissue. The receptors shown here come from an adult with Crohn's disease. Both conserved end residues are part of each CDR3. Fields, in order: D gene, J gene, clone size, V gene, CDR3 DNA, CDR3 protein. A D gene is named only where the DNA matches it firmly. Only part of the rows carry a size: once, few, many, or a class if the clone is expanded.

D: TRBD1
J: TRBJ1-5
size: -
V: TRBV19
DNA: TGTGCCAGTAGTTTAGAAAAGACAGGGCCCAATCAGCCCCAGCATTTT
CDR3: CASSLEKTGPNQPQHF

D: TRBD1
J: TRBJ1-5
size: -
V: TRBV9
DNA: TGTGCCAGCAGCCTTCAAAAGGGGACAGGGCTGTATCATAGCAATCAGCCCCAGCATTTT
CDR3: CASSLQKGTGLYHSNQPQHF

D: TRBD1
J: TRBJ2-4
size: once
V: TRBV30
DNA: TGTGCCTGGAGTCGGGGACAGGGGGACATTCAGTACTTC
CDR3: CAWSRGQGDIQYF

D: TRBD2
J: TRBJ2-7
size: -
V: TRBV7-9
DNA: TGTGCCAGCATCCCCGTAGCGGGAGAGCAGTACTTC
CDR3: CASIPVAGEQYF

D: TRBD2
J: TRBJ2-5
size: -
V: TRBV28
DNA: TGTGCCACCGGGACTAGCGGGGGGTCAGAGACCCAGTACTTC
CDR3: CATGTSGGSETQYF

D: -
J: TRBJ1-1
size: -
V: TRBV5-6
DNA: TGTGCCAGCAGCTTGGTCGGGAGGACTGAAGCTTTCTTT
CDR3: CASSLVGRTEAFF

D: -
J: TRBJ2-5
size: few
V: TRBV5-1
DNA: TGCGCCAGCAGCTTGAGTGGGGGGACGTACCAAGAGACCCAGTACTTC
CDR3: CASSLSGGTYQETQYF

D: -
J: TRBJ1-1
size: -
V: TRBV5-1
DNA: TGCGCCAGCAGCCACAAATTCCCCCCTGAAGCTTTCTTT
CDR3: CASSHKFPPEAFF

D: TRBD1
J: TRBJ1-1
size: -
V: TRBV2
DNA: TGTGCCAGCAGCGGAACAGGGGGCACTGAAGCTTTCTTT
CDR3: CASSGTGGTEAFF

D: TRBD1
J: TRBJ1-2
size: once
V: TRBV30
DNA: TGTGCCTGGAGTGGCGCTCCGGGACAGGGTTTCTATGGCTACACCTTC
CDR3: CAWSGAPGQGFYGYTF

D: -
J: TRBJ1-5
size: -
V: TRBV5-1
DNA: TGCGCCAGCAGCTTGCTATTCGGGGTGGGTCAGCCCCAGCATTTT
CDR3: CASSLLFGVGQPQHF

D: -
J: TRBJ2-7
size: -
V: TRBV5-1
DNA: TGCGCCAGCAGCCCACAGGTCGGCGGTGAATACGAGCAGTACTTC
CDR3: CASSPQVGGEYEQYF

D: -
J: TRBJ1-5
size: -
V: TRBV25-1
DNA: TGTGCCAGCAGTGCCCGGGACAACAATCAGCCCCAGCATTTT
CDR3: CASSARDNNQPQHF

D: -
J: TRBJ2-3
size: few
V: TRBV6-5
DNA: TGTGCCAGCAGTTACGGTATCGCAGGTACGCAGTATTTT
CDR3: CASSYGIAGTQYF

D: TRBD2
J: TRBJ2-7
size: -
V: TRBV2
DNA: TGTGCCAGCAGGACTAGCGGGGTGGCCTACGAGCAGTACTTC
CDR3: CASRTSGVAYEQYF

D: -
J: TRBJ1-1
size: once
V: TRBV5-1
DNA: TGCGCCAGCATCCTAGAACAGGGAAGGACTGAAGCTTTCTTT
CDR3: CASILEQGRTEAFF

D: -
J: TRBJ1-1
size: -
V: TRBV7-6
DNA: TGTGCCAGCAGCCCCCGACAGAACACTGAAGCTTTCTTT
CDR3: CASSPRQNTEAFF

D: TRBD2
J: TRBJ2-1
size: -
V: TRBV10-2
DNA: TGCGCCAGCAGTGAGACTAGCGGCTTCTACAATGAGCAGTTCTTC
CDR3: CASSETSGFYNEQFF

D: -
J: TRBJ2-1
size: -
V: TRBV11-3
DNA: TGTGCCAGCACCCCACGCACGGGGAGCTCCTACAATGAGCAGTTCTTC
CDR3: CASTPRTGSSYNEQFF

D: -
J: TRBJ2-6
size: -
V: TRBV2
DNA: TGTGCCAGCGGGGGTCGGGGGAGCAGCTCTGGGGCCAACGTCCTGACTTTC
CDR3: CASGGRGSSSGANVLTF

D: -
J: TRBJ2-1
size: -
V: TRBV5-1
DNA: TGCGCCAGCAGCCTAACAACAGGGTGGGGCAATGAGCAGTTCTTC
CDR3: CASSLTTGWGNEQFF

D: TRBD1
J: TRBJ2-2
size: -
V: TRBV5-1
DNA: TGCGCCAGCAGCTTGGATACAGGGGGTACCGGGGAGCTGTTTTTT
CDR3: CASSLDTGGTGELFF

D: -
J: TRBJ1-4
size: -
V: TRBV12-5
DNA: TGTGCTAGTGGTTTGTTGGGACTTAATGAAAAACTGTTTTTT
CDR3: CASGLLGLNEKLFF

D: TRBD1
J: TRBJ1-5
size: -
V: TRBV28
DNA: TGTGCCAGCAGTTTTCTACAGGGGGCAGGGCAGCCCCAGCATTTT
CDR3: CASSFLQGAGQPQHF

D: TRBD1
J: TRBJ1-1
size: once
V: TRBV29-1
DNA: TGCAGCGCCGGGCCGGGACAGGGTATGAACACTGAAGCTTTCTTT
CDR3: CSAGPGQGMNTEAFF

D: -
J: TRBJ2-2
size: -
V: TRBV5-4
DNA: TGTGCCAGCAGCTTGGCACAGGCAGCGAACACCGGGGAGCTGTTTTTT
CDR3: CASSLAQAANTGELFF

D: -
J: TRBJ2-7
size: once
V: TRBV4-2
DNA: TGTGCCAGCAGCCTCATTAGCCGACTAGAAAGCGGCATAAACGAGCAGTACTTC
CDR3: CASSLISRLESGINEQYF

D: -
J: TRBJ2-5
size: once
V: TRBV6-1
DNA: TGTGCCAGCAGTGAATTAGATAAGCAAGAGACCCAGTACTTC
CDR3: CASSELDKQETQYF

D: TRBD2
J: TRBJ2-1
size: once
V: TRBV2
DNA: TGTGCCAGCAGCGGGACTAGCGGAGAGCAGTTCTTC
CDR3: CASSGTSGEQFF

D: -
J: TRBJ2-1
size: -
V: TRBV4-1
DNA: TGCGCCAGCAGCCAAGGGGCAGATGAGCAGTTCTTC
CDR3: CASSQGADEQFF

D: TRBD1
J: TRBJ1-2
size: few
V: TRBV19
DNA: TGTGCCAGTAGTACCCGGGACAGGGTTGGAGGCTACACCTTC
CDR3: CASSTRDRVGGYTF

D: TRBD2
J: TRBJ2-7
size: -
V: TRBV30
DNA: TGTGCCTGGAGTGATCCTATAGCGGGTTATCTAGGCGAGCAGTACTTC
CDR3: CAWSDPIAGYLGEQYF

D: -
J: TRBJ2-7
size: -
V: TRBV11-2
DNA: TGTGCCAGCAGCACGGGGCGGGAAAGGGTGTACGAGCAGTACTTC
CDR3: CASSTGRERVYEQYF

D: -
J: TRBJ1-2
size: few
V: TRBV5-1
DNA: TGCGCCAGCAGCTTGGTTGCCGGGGATAGAGGCTACACCTTC
CDR3: CASSLVAGDRGYTF

D: -
J: TRBJ2-5
size: -
V: TRBV14
DNA: TGTGCCAGCAGCCAAGAGTCCGGTTTGGAGACCCAGTACTTC
CDR3: CASSQESGLETQYF

D: -
J: TRBJ2-4
size: once
V: TRBV19
DNA: TGTGCCAGTAGTTCTAGGTCGGCGATAGCCAAAAACATTCAGTACTTC
CDR3: CASSSRSAIAKNIQYF

D: TRBD1
J: TRBJ1-2
size: -
V: TRBV28
DNA: TGTGCCAGCAGTCTCAGGGGGCTATGGGGCTACACCTTC
CDR3: CASSLRGLWGYTF

D: TRBD1
J: TRBJ1-2
size: -
V: TRBV28
DNA: TGTGCCAGCAGTTCCCTCACAGGGGAGGGCTACACCTTC
CDR3: CASSSLTGEGYTF

D: TRBD1
J: TRBJ2-7
size: few
V: TRBV15
DNA: TGTGCCACCAGCAGAGATCGAGTGGGCGGGGACAGGGGAACCTACGAGCAGTACTTC
CDR3: CATSRDRVGGDRGTYEQYF

D: -
J: TRBJ2-5
size: once
V: TRBV11-3
DNA: TGTGCCAGCAGCTGGCTCCGGACAAACCAAGAGACCCAGTACTTC
CDR3: CASSWLRTNQETQYF

D: -
J: TRBJ2-1
size: -
V: TRBV9
DNA: TGTGCCAGCAGCGTGGGTCGAGGGAGGCGTACCGAGTCCAATGAGCAGTTCTTC
CDR3: CASSVGRGRRTESNEQFF

D: -
J: TRBJ2-5
size: -
V: TRBV7-7
DNA: TGTGCTAGCAGCTTAAGCGGGTACCAAGAGACCCAGTACTTC
CDR3: CASSLSGYQETQYF

D: -
J: TRBJ1-2
size: -
V: TRBV9
DNA: TGTGCCAGCAGCGCCGGGGGGGACTCCCGGCGGGGCTACACCTTC
CDR3: CASSAGGDSRRGYTF

D: -
J: TRBJ2-1
size: -
V: TRBV20-1
DNA: TGCAGTGCTAGCGAGTTGCAACAGTTCTTC
CDR3: CSASELQQFF

D: -
J: TRBJ1-4
size: medium-sized
V: TRBV10-3
DNA: TGTGCCATCAGTGAGGGGGGCCTTTCAACTAATGAAAAACTGTTTTTT
CDR3: CAISEGGLSTNEKLFF

D: -
J: TRBJ2-7
size: -
V: TRBV2
DNA: TGTGCCAGCAGTGGAGGTACCTACAACTCCTACGAGCAGTACTTC
CDR3: CASSGGTYNSYEQYF

D: TRBD2
J: TRBJ2-3
size: -
V: TRBV6-4
DNA: TGTGCCAGCAGTGAAGCGGGGGCCCCAGATACGCAGTATTTT
CDR3: CASSEAGAPDTQYF

D: -
J: TRBJ1-6
size: -
V: TRBV11-2
DNA: TGTGCCAGCAGCTTCACTGGTGTTAGGGGCAGTTCACCCCTCCACTTT
CDR3: CASSFTGVRGSSPLHF

D: -
J: TRBJ1-2
size: -
V: TRBV9
DNA: TGTGCCAGCAGCGTGTCTCTGGAGAACTATGGCTACACCTTC
CDR3: CASSVSLENYGYTF

D: TRBD1
J: TRBJ1-2
size: -
V: TRBV10-3
DNA: TGTGCCATCAGTGAGTCGGGGACAGGTCCGTACTATGGCTACACCTTC
CDR3: CAISESGTGPYYGYTF

D: -
J: TRBJ2-7
size: few
V: TRBV27
DNA: TGTGCCAGCACCGCCTGGGGGGGGGCGGCCGACGAGCAGTACTTC
CDR3: CASTAWGGAADEQYF

D: TRBD2
J: TRBJ2-7
size: once
V: TRBV4-2
DNA: TGTGCCAGCAGCCAACCGGGAGGTAGCTCCTACGAGCAGTACTTC
CDR3: CASSQPGGSSYEQYF

D: TRBD1
J: TRBJ1-1
size: -
V: TRBV5-1
DNA: TGCGCCAGCAGCTTGGGCGGGACAGGGGGCTTCACTGAAGCTTTCTTT
CDR3: CASSLGGTGGFTEAFF

D: TRBD2
J: TRBJ2-3
size: -
V: TRBV5-6
DNA: TGTGCCAGCAGCTTGCCACTAGCGGGATTCACAGATACGCAGTATTTT
CDR3: CASSLPLAGFTDTQYF

D: -
J: TRBJ2-7
size: -
V: TRBV6-6
DNA: TGTGCCAGCACCCCCCGCGCGGGTTTAGGAGTCTACGAGCAGTACTTC
CDR3: CASTPRAGLGVYEQYF

D: TRBD1
J: TRBJ2-6
size: -
V: TRBV5-4
DNA: TGTGCCAGCAGCCCTCCACCAGGGGGCGATTACTCTGGGGCCAACGTCCTGACTTTC
CDR3: CASSPPPGGDYSGANVLTF